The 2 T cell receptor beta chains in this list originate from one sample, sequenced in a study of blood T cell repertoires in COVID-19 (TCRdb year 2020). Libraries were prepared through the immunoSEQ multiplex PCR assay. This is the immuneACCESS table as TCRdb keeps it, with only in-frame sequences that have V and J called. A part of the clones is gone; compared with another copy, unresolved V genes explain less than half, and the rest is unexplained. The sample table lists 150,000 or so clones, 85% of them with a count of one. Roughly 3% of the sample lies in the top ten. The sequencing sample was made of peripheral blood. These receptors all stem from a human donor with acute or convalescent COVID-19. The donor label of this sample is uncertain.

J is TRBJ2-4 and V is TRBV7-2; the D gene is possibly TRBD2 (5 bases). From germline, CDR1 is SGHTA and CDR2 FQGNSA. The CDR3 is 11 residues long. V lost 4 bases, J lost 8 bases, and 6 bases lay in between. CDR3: CASSSGDIQYF. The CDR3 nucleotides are TGTGCCAGCAGCTCCGGGGACATTCAGTACTTC.

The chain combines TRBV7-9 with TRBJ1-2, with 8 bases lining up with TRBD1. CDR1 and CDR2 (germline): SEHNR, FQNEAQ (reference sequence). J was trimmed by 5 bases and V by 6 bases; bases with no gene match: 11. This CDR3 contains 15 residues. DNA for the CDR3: TGTGCCAGCAGGACCGGACAGGGCCCTTTGTATGGCTACACCTTC. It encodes CASRTGQGPLYGYTF.